This T cell receptor beta chain was found in a study of cytomegalovirus exposure and HLA in healthy donors. PCR primers comprised 60 Vbeta and 13 Jbeta primers. This table comes from immunoSEQ multiplex PCR, and its TCRdb copy is limited to in-frame clones, with some not included. Its listing shows tens of thousands of clones. CDR1 and CDR2 from the germline V gene are MRHNA and SNTAGT. Trimming pared 4 bases from V and 8 bases from J, leaving 15 bases between. This CDR3 is 14 amino acids long. Sequencing was done on a sample of PBMCs. The chain combines TRBV6-4 with TRBJ2-1; possibly TRBD1 for D (6 bases). The source of this sequence is a woman between 18 and 30 years old in good health and CMV-seronegative. The CDR3 DNA reads TGTGCCAGCAGTGTCGGCACAGGGAGCGATGAGCAGTTCTTC. This codes for CASSVGTGSDEQFF.